This T cell receptor (beta chain) was identified during a study of T and B cells in COVID-19 patients. As for the study in general: Blood was sampled from COVID-19 patients who were either actively infected or recovered. Of 20 to 25 active-infection patients, 15 to 19 carried comorbidities linked to unfavorable COVID-19 outcome.

Multiplex PCR with BIOMED2 TRB-A/B primer pools amplified TRB rearrangements. A single record per CDR3 protein comes from TCRdb applying MiXCR to the multiplex PCR reads. Among around 10,000 distinct CDR3 sequences listed, roughly 35% were seen once. CDR3 length: 16 amino acids. The ends were cut back, 4 bases at V and 4 bases at J, with 17 bases in the middle. Germline values: CDR1 SGHNT, CDR2 YYREEE (reference sequence). Overall study findings and caveats: No sequencing was yet done of CD4+, regulatory or CD8+ subsets, or of SARS-CoV-2-responsive or tetramer+ sorted cells. In COVID-19 patients, T cell receptor beta variable and joining gene use was reportedly strongly skewed.

From blood, roughly 220-550 ng of genomic DNA served as TRB template. Points on this clonotype: Antigen unknown.

The material sequenced was blood. The chain recombines TRBV5-4 with TRBJ2-2; D may correspond to TRBD1 or TRBD2 (5 bases each). The receptor was derived from a human donor with active COVID-19. CDR3 coding DNA: TGTGCCAGCAGCCAACGGGGCCTTTCGGGCACCGGGGAGCTGTTTTTT. Translation gives CASSQRGLSGTGELFF.